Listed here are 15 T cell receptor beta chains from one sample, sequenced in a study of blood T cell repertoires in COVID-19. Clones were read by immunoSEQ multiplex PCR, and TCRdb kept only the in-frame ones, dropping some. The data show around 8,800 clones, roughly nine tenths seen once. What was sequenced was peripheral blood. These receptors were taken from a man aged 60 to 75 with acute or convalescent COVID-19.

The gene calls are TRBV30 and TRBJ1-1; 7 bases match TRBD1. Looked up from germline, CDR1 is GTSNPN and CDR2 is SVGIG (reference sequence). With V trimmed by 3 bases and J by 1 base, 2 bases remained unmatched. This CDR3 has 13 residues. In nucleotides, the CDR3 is TGTGCCTGGAGCCGGACAGGGAACACTGAAGCTTTCTTT. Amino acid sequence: CAWSRTGNTEAFF.

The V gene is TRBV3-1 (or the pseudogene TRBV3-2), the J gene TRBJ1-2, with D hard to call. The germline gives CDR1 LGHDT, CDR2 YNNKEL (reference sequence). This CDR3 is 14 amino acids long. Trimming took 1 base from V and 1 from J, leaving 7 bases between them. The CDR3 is CASSQGGLNYGYTF. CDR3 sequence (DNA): TGTGCCAGCAGCCAAGGAGGGCTTAACTATGGCTACACCTTC.

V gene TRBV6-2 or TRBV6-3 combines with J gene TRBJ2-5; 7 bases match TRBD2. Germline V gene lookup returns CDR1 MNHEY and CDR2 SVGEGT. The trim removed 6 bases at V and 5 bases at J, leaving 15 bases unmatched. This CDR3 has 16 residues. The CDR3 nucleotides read TGTGCCAGCAGCCCCTTGTTCGGCGGGGGTTTCGAGACCCAGTACTTC. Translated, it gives CASSPLFGGGFETQYF.

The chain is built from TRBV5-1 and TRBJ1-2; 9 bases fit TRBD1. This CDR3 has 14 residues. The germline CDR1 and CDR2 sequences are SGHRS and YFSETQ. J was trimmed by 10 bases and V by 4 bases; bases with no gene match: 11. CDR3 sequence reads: CASSPSGTGNIYTF. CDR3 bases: TGCGCCAGCAGCCCGAGCGGGACAGGGAATATCTACACCTTC.

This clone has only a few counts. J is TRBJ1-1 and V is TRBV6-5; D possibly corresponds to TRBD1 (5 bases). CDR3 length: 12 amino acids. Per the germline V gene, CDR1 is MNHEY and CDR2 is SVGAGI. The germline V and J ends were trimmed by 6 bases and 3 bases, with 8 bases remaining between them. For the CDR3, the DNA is TGTGCCAGCAGAGGCAGGGACACTGAAGCTTTCTTT. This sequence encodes CASRGRDTEAFF.

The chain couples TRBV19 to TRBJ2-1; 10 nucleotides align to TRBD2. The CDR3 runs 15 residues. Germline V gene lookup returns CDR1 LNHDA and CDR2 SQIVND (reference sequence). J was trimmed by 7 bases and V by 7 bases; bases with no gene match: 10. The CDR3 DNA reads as TGTGCCAGTATAAAGGCTAGCGGGAGCCAAAATGAGCAGTTCTTC. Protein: CASIKASGSQNEQFF.

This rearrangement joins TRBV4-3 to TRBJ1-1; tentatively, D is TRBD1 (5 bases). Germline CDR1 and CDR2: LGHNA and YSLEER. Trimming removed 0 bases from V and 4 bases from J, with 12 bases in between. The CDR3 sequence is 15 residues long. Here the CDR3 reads CASSQDGGSGTEAFF. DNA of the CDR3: TGCGCCAGCAGCCAAGACGGGGGATCGGGCACTGAAGCTTTCTTT.

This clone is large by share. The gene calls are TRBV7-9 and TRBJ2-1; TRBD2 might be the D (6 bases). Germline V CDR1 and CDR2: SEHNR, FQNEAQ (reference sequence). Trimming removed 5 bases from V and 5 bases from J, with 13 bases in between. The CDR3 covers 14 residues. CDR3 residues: CASSPAGPDNEQFF. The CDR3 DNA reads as TGTGCCAGCAGCCCCGCGGGGCCAGACAATGAGCAGTTCTTC.

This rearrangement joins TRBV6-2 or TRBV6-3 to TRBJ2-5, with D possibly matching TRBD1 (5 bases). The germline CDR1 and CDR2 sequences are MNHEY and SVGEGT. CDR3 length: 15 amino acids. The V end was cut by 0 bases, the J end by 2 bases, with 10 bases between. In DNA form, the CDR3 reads TGTGCCAGCAGTTACTCCACAGGTTCGCAAGAGACCCAGTACTTC. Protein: CASSYSTGSQETQYF.

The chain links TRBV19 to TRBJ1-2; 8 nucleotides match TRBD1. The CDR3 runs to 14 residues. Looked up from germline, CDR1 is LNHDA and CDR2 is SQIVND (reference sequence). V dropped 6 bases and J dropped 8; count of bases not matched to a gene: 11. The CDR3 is CASSRTGPARGYTF. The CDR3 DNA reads TGTGCCAGTAGCCGGACAGGGCCAGCTAGGGGCTACACCTTC.

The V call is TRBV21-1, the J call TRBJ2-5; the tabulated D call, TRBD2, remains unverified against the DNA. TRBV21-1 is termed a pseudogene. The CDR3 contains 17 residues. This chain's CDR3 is CASSKGRGLAVGETQYF. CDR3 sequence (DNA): TGTGCCAGCAGCAAAGGTAGAGGACTAGCGGTTGGGGAGACCCAGTACTTC.

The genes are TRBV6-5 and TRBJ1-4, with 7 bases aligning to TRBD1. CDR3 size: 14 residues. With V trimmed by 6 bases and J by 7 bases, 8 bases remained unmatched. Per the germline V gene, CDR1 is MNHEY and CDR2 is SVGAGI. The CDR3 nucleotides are TGTGCCAGCAGATTGACAGGGATTAGTGAAAAACTGTTTTTT. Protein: CASRLTGISEKLFF.

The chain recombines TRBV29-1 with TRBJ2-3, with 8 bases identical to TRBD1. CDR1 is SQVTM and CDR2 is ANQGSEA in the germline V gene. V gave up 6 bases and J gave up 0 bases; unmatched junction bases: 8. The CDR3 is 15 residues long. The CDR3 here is CSVSTGVHSTDTQYF. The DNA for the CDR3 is TGCAGCGTCTCGACAGGGGTACATAGCACAGATACGCAGTATTTT.

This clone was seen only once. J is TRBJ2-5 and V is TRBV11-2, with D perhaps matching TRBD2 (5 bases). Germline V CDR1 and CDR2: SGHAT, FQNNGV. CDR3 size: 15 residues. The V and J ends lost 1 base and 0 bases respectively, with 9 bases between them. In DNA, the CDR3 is TGTGCCAGCAGCTTAGGGACTGGATACCAAGAGACCCAGTACTTC. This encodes CASSLGTGYQETQYF.

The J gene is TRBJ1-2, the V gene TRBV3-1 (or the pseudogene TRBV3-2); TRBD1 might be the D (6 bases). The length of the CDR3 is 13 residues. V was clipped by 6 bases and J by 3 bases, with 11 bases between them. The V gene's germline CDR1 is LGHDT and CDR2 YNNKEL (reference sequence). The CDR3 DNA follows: TGTGCCAGCAGGGCAGGGGCGGACTATGGCTACACCTTC. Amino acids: CASRAGADYGYTF.